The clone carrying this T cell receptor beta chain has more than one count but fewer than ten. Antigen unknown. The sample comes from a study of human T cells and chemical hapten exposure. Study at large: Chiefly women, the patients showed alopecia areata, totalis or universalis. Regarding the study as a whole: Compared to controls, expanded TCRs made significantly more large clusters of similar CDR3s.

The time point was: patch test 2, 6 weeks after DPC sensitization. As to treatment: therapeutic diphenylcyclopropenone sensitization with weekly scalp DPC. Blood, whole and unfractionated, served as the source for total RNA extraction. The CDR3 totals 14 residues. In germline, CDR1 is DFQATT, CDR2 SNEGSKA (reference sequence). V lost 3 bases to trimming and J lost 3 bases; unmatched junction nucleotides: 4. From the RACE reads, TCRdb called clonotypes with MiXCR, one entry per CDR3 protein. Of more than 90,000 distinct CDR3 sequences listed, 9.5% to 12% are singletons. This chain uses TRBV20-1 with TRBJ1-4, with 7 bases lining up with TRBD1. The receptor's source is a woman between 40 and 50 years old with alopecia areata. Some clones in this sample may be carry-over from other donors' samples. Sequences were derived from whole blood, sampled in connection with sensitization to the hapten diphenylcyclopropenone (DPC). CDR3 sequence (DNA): TGCAGTGCTAGGACAGGGATATCTAATGAAAAACTGTTTTTT. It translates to CSARTGISNEKLFF.